The 30 T cell receptor beta chains below were found in one sample sequenced in a study of metastatic and nonmetastatic thyroid tumors. Every patient was untreated before thyroid surgery. TCRdb re-called clones via MiXCR from the PCR reads. The sample contains 30,000 to 40,000 clones, 15% of which appear only once. Material: blood. Source of these receptors: a male donor with papillary thyroid cancer or a benign thyroid nodule (not recorded which). Some clones in this sample may be carry-over from other donors' samples.

A few counts support this clone. This rearrangement joins TRBV27 to TRBJ2-1; 12 nucleotides agree with TRBD2. In germline, CDR1 is MNHEY, CDR2 SMNVEV (reference sequence). J was trimmed by 9 bases and V by 6 bases; bases with no gene match: 18. The CDR3 runs 18 residues. The CDR3 here is CASSLIDGLTSGRCEQFF. The CDR3 region has the DNA TGTGCCAGCAGCCTCATCGACGGATTGACTAGCGGGAGATGTGAGCAGTTCTTC.

This clone was counted at least ten times. The chain joins TRBV20-1 to TRBJ2-7; no clear D gene. V dropped 1 base and J dropped 7 bases, with 14 bases sitting between them. Germline lookup yields CDR1 DFQATT and CDR2 SNEGSKA (reference sequence). The CDR3 consists of 13 residues. The CDR3 is CSARVGSMREQYF. The CDR3 bases are TGCAGTGCTAGAGTTGGTTCAATGAGGGAGCAGTACTTC.

This clone was detected many times. This chain uses TRBV15 with TRBJ1-1; D is perhaps TRBD1 (5 bases). V lost 3 bases and J 6 bases, leaving 8 bases between the germline ends. The length of the CDR3 is 12 residues. Germline loops: CDR1 LNHNV, CDR2 YYDKDF (reference sequence). Here the CDR3 reads CATSRGQAEAFF. The CDR3 DNA follows: TGTGCCACCAGCAGGGGGCAGGCTGAAGCTTTCTTT.

This clone came up many times. This chain connects TRBV30 to TRBJ1-3, with 9 nucleotides matching TRBD1. V gave up 8 bases and J gave up 5 bases; unmatched junction bases: 4. This CDR3 has 12 residues. CDR1 and CDR2 from the germline V gene are GTSNPN and SVGIG (reference sequence). CDR3 DNA: TGTGCCCAGGGACAGGGAAGAAACACCATATATTTT. This translates into CAQGQGRNTIYF.

This clone was seen ten or more times. This rearrangement joins TRBV19 to TRBJ2-6; D tentatively fits TRBD1 or TRBD2 (6 bases each). V gave up 7 bases and J gave up 0 bases, with 10 bases separating them. The germline V gene encodes CDR1 LNHDA and CDR2 SQIVND (reference sequence). The CDR3 contains 15 residues. The CDR3 here is CASTTGASGANVLTF. CDR3 nucleotides: TGTGCCAGTACCACGGGGGCCTCTGGGGCCAACGTCCTGACTTTC.

The rearrangement joins TRBV28 to TRBJ1-1, with 10 bases that match TRBD1. CDR1 and CDR2 (germline): MDHEN, SYDVKM. The CDR3 totals 16 residues. V was clipped by 4 bases and J by 1 base; unmatched bases: 6. CDR3 sequence: CASSSGGQGTNTEAFF. CDR3 coding DNA: TGTGCCAGCAGTTCCGGGGGACAGGGGACGAACACTGAAGCTTTCTTT.

There are many counts of this clone. The CDR3 DNA sequence: TGTGCCAGCACCCATTCGGGGACGGATTCTTTCTTT. The encoded protein is CASTHSGTDSFF. The J gene is TRBJ1-1, the V gene TRBV7-9; D is possibly TRBD1 (5 bases). The germline V and J ends were trimmed by 7 bases and 12 bases, with 18 bases remaining between them. This CDR3 is 12 amino acids long. Germline loops: CDR1 SEHNR, CDR2 FQNEAQ (reference sequence). Full variable domain (outside the CDR3, taken from reference TRBV7-9 and TRBJ1-1): DTGVSQNPRHKITKRGQNVTFRCDPISEHNRLYWYRQTLGQGPEFLTYFQNEAQLEKSRLLSDRFSAERPKGSFSTLEIQRTEQGDSAMYLCASTHSGTDSFFGQGTRLTVV.

The gene calls are TRBV7-9 and TRBJ2-5; a weak D match, TRBD2 (7 bases). V dropped 5 bases and J dropped 4 bases, with 20 bases sitting between them. Looked up from germline, CDR1 is SEHNR and CDR2 is FQNEAQ (reference sequence). There are 16 residues in the CDR3. The CDR3 sequence: CASSLAGGRGGETQYF. The CDR3 region has the DNA TGTGCCAGCAGCCTCGCGGGTGGGAGGGGGGGAGAGACCCAGTACTTC.

In its sample, this clone was seen many times. J is TRBJ1-6 and V is TRBV5-1, with D possibly matching TRBD1 (6 bases). The CDR3 runs 14 residues. The germline V gene encodes CDR1 SGHRS and CDR2 YFSETQ. V dropped 5 bases and J dropped 10 bases, with 16 bases sitting between them. CDR3 in amino acids: CASSTQTGSSPLHF. The CDR3 region has the DNA TGCGCCAGCAGTACCCAGACAGGATCCTCACCCCTCCACTTT.

This clone was recorded at least ten times. A much larger clone differs by one base, so this may be a read error. CDR3: CAGSLVSGSYGYTF. In DNA, the CDR3 is TGCGCCGGCAGCTTGGTATCAGGGTCGTATGGCTACACCTTC. J is TRBJ1-2 and V is TRBV5-1; perhaps TRBD1 as D (5 bases). The germline CDR1 and CDR2 sequences are SGHRS and YFSETQ. The CDR3 is made up of 14 amino acids.

This clone was seen ten or more times. V and J are TRBV18 and TRBJ2-7; 7 bases line up with TRBD1. Germline CDR1 KGHSH, CDR2 LQKENI. CDR3 length equals 13 residues. The junction had 0 bases not matched to a gene; V was cut back by 2 bases and J by 2 bases. CDR3 amino acids: CASSPGTAYEQYF. The CDR3 DNA follows: TGTGCCAGCTCACCAGGGACAGCCTACGAGCAGTACTTC. The full variable domain, in which reference TRBV18 and TRBJ2-7 provide the parts outside the CDR3, is NAGVMQNPRHLVRRRGQEARLRCSPMKGHSHVYWYRQLPEEGLKFMVYLQKENIIDESGMPKERFSAEFPKEGPSILRIQQVVRGDSAAYFCASSPGTAYEQYFGPGTRLTVT.

This clone was seen at least ten times. The V gene is TRBV5-1, the J gene TRBJ2-2, with TRBD2 matching 12 bases. V lost 0 bases, J lost 5 bases, and 5 bases stayed unmatched. The CDR3 totals 17 residues. Germline-derived CDR1 and CDR2 are SGHRS and YFSETQ. The CDR3 is CASSLVTSGSYTGELFF. The CDR3 bases are TGCGCCAGCAGCTTGGTGACTAGCGGGAGTTATACCGGGGAGCTGTTTTTT. Full variable domain (rest looked up from reference TRBV5-1 and TRBJ2-2): KAGVTQTPRYLIKTRGQQVTLSCSPISGHRSVSWYQQTPGQGLQFLFEYFSETQRNKGNFPGRFSGRQFSNSRSEMNVSTLELGDSALYLCASSLVTSGSYTGELFFGEGSRLTVL.

At least ten counts were recorded for this clone. V is TRBV7-2 and J is TRBJ2-3, with D perhaps matching TRBD2 (6 bases). The CDR3 is made up of 15 amino acids. Looked up from germline, CDR1 is SGHTA and CDR2 is FQGNSA. Trimming removed 3 bases from V and 3 bases from J, with 13 bases in between. CDR3 sequence: CASSFGGRLTDTQYF. The CDR3 DNA follows: TGTGCCAGCAGCTTTGGAGGGCGATTAACAGATACGCAGTATTTT. Complete variable domain (other parts from reference TRBV7-2 and TRBJ2-3): GAGVSQSPSNKVTEKGKDVELRCDPISGHTALYWYRQSLGQGLEFLIYFQGNSAPDKSGLPSDRFSAERTGGSVSTLTIQRTQQEDSAVYLCASSFGGRLTDTQYFGPGTRLTVL.

This clone was recorded many times. The chain couples TRBV20-1 to TRBJ2-6, with unresolved D. The CDR3 covers 13 residues. The germline CDR1 and CDR2 sequences are DFQATT and SNEGSKA (reference sequence). The V end lost 6 bases, the J end lost 1 base, and 7 bases lay between the germline ends. For the CDR3, the DNA is TGCAGTGCAAGGGTGTCTGGGGCCAACGTCCTGACTTTC. It translates to CSARVSGANVLTF.

This clone was recorded a few times. The chain has TRBV6-1 and TRBJ1-5, with D possibly TRBD1 on 5 matching bases. The germline V gene encodes CDR1 MNHNS and CDR2 SASEGT. Trimming took off 6 bases at V and 0 bases at J, with 15 bases between the two ends. The CDR3 extends over 16 amino acids. Here the CDR3 reads CASSRADSYSNQPQHF. CDR3 sequence (DNA): TGTGCCAGCAGCCGGGCCGACAGCTATAGCAATCAGCCCCAGCATTTT.

In this sample, this clone turned up many times. The J gene is TRBJ2-7, the V gene TRBV6-2 or TRBV6-3; D gene unclear. The length of the CDR3 is 12 residues. Looked up from germline, CDR1 is MNHEY and CDR2 is SVGEGT. Trimming pared 7 bases from V and 6 bases from J, leaving 13 bases between. DNA for the CDR3: TGTGCCAGCACCGGGCGTCTAAGCGAGCAGTACTTC. It yields the protein CASTGRLSEQYF.

This clone was recorded many times. The V call is TRBV5-1, the J call TRBJ2-7; D unclear. The length of the CDR3 is 16 residues. Trimming cost V 1 base and J 6 bases, with 20 bases left between them. Germline V gene data show CDR1 as SGHRS and CDR2 as YFSETQ. The CDR3 spells CASSLTPSQASGEQYF. In DNA form, the CDR3 reads TGCGCCAGCAGCTTGACTCCCTCCCAGGCAAGTGGCGAGCAGTACTTC.

This clone was found a few times. V gene TRBV6-2 or TRBV6-3 combines with J gene TRBJ2-7; TRBD2 aligns across 11 bases. This CDR3 is 15 amino acids long. Losses at the gene ends were 6 bases for V and 6 bases for J; bases not matched to a gene: 10. The germline V gene has CDR1 MNHEY and CDR2 SVGEGT. This chain's CDR3 is CASSQITSGSVEQYF. DNA for the CDR3: TGTGCCAGCAGCCAAATTACTAGCGGGAGCGTCGAGCAGTACTTC.

This clone has a count of ten or more. The rearrangement uses TRBV6-2 or TRBV6-3 and TRBJ2-1; possible D gene TRBD2, 6 bases. Germline V CDR1 and CDR2: MNHEY, SVGEGT. Trimming stripped 0 bases from V and 3 bases from J, with 9 bases between. This CDR3 comprises 15 residues. CDR3 region: CASSYSGTRYNEQFF. The CDR3 nucleotides read TGTGCCAGCAGTTACTCAGGGACTCGCTACAATGAGCAGTTCTTC.

This clone was seen ten or more times. With a much larger clone just one base away, this may be a read error. The sample carries other DNA sequences with the same CDR3. The chain recombines TRBV5-1 with TRBJ2-7; D could derive from TRBD1 or TRBD2 (5 bases each). The CDR3 extends over 16 amino acids. Germline values: CDR1 SGHRS, CDR2 YFSETQ. Deletions cut 0 bases from V and 2 bases from J, with 15 bases between. The CDR3 region is CASSLAPGTYTYEQYF. The CDR3 region has the DNA TGCGCCAGCAGCTTGGCCCCCGGGACCTATACCTACGAGCAGTACTTC.

This clone was counted ten times or more. The J gene is TRBJ1-1, the V gene TRBV7-2; 8 nucleotides line up with TRBD1. CDR3 size: 14 residues. Germline V gene data show CDR1 as SGHTA and CDR2 as FQGNSA. The junction had 8 bases not matched to a gene; V was cut back by 5 bases and J by 6 bases. The CDR3 loop reads CASSPGTGASEAFF. The CDR3 coding sequence is TGTGCCAGCAGCCCCGGGACAGGTGCATCTGAAGCTTTCTTT.

This clone was observed at least ten times. The gene calls are TRBV2 and TRBJ2-3; D call uncertain. In germline, CDR1 is SNHLY, CDR2 FYNNEI. V gave up 6 bases and J gave up 1 base, with 11 bases separating them. This CDR3 spans 14 amino acids. The CDR3 DNA is TGTGCCAGCAGCGAGACTCTGGGCACAGATACGCAGTATTTT. Translating it yields CASSETLGTDTQYF.

This clone was seen repeatedly, ten times or more. The J gene is TRBJ1-2, the V gene TRBV6-6; the match to TRBD1 covers 7 bases. In germline, CDR1 is MNHNY, CDR2 SVGAGI (reference sequence). With 2 bases clipped from V and 6 bases from J, the junction kept 3 bases outside the gene matches. The CDR3 sequence is 13 residues long. The CDR3 DNA reads as TGTGCCAGCAGTTACAACAGGGGCCATGGCTACACCTTC. Amino acids: CASSYNRGHGYTF.

This clone showed up many times. The rearrangement links TRBV5-1 to TRBJ2-3; the D is unclear. Trimming pared 0 bases from V and 0 bases from J, leaving 8 bases between. The germline V gene has CDR1 SGHRS and CDR2 YFSETQ. The CDR3 has 15 amino acids. The DNA for the CDR3 is TGCGCCAGCAGCTTGGCGGCGACTAGCACAGATACGCAGTATTTT. This codes for CASSLAATSTDTQYF.

This clone was recorded many times. This chain uses TRBV24-1 with TRBJ2-2; D perhaps matches TRBD2 (5 bases). Germline CDR1 and CDR2: KGHDR and SFDVKD. V was cut by 0 bases and J by 7 bases, with 17 bases left in between. The CDR3 runs to 17 residues. DNA of the CDR3: TGTGCCACCAGTGATTTGAATGTGGACTGGGCTGGCGGGGAGCTGTTTTTT. Its protein is CATSDLNVDWAGGELFF.

This clone has ten or more counts. The CDR3 loop is CASSLGSGTGAHRYGYTF. The CDR3 DNA reads TGTGCCAGCAGCTTAGGTTCCGGGACAGGGGCGCATCGGTATGGCTACACCTTC. The chain is built from TRBV7-9 and TRBJ1-2; 10 nucleotides match TRBD1. With V trimmed by 1 base and J by 5 bases, 13 bases remained unmatched. The germline gives CDR1 SEHNR, CDR2 FQNEAQ (reference sequence). The CDR3 is made up of 18 amino acids.

This clone was seen repeatedly, ten times or more. The chain has TRBV19 and TRBJ2-1, with D perhaps TRBD2 (5 bases). Trimming pared 3 bases from V and 5 bases from J, leaving 8 bases between. CDR3 size: 13 residues. Germline V gives CDR1 LNHDA, CDR2 SQIVND (reference sequence). The CDR3 region is CASSISGDNEQFF. CDR3 in DNA: TGTGCCAGTAGTATTTCCGGGGACAATGAGCAGTTCTTC.

This clone appeared many times. This sequence joins TRBV12-5 and TRBJ2-5, with no clear D. CDR3 length: 13 residues. V was cut by 5 bases and J by 4 bases, with 11 bases left in between. From germline, CDR1 is LGHNT and CDR2 FRNRAP. The DNA of the CDR3 is TGTGCTAGTGGTCCAGATGAGAGAGAGACCCAGTACTTC. This gives the protein CASGPDERETQYF.

The V call is TRBV11-2, the J call TRBJ2-6, with no clear D. V lost 1 base to trimming and J lost 9 bases, with 16 bases between them. Germline V lookup: CDR1 SGHAT, CDR2 FQNNGV. The CDR3 totals 16 residues. DNA of the CDR3: TGTGCCAGCAGCTTAGTCTCAACTTTTTGGGTCAACGTCCTGACTTTC. Its translation: CASSLVSTFWVNVLTF.

A few counts support this clone. A single base separates this from a much larger clone, so it may be a read error. The chain links TRBV9 to TRBJ1-2; possibly TRBD1 for D (5 bases). CDR1 SGDLS and CDR2 YYNGEE come from the germline V gene. V was shortened by 0 bases and J by 8 bases, with 17 bases between the two germline ends. The CDR3 contains 15 residues. In DNA, the CDR3 is TGTGCCAGCAGCGTAGATGCTAAGGGGAGCGGCGGCTACACCTTC. It codes for CASSVDAKGSGGYTF.